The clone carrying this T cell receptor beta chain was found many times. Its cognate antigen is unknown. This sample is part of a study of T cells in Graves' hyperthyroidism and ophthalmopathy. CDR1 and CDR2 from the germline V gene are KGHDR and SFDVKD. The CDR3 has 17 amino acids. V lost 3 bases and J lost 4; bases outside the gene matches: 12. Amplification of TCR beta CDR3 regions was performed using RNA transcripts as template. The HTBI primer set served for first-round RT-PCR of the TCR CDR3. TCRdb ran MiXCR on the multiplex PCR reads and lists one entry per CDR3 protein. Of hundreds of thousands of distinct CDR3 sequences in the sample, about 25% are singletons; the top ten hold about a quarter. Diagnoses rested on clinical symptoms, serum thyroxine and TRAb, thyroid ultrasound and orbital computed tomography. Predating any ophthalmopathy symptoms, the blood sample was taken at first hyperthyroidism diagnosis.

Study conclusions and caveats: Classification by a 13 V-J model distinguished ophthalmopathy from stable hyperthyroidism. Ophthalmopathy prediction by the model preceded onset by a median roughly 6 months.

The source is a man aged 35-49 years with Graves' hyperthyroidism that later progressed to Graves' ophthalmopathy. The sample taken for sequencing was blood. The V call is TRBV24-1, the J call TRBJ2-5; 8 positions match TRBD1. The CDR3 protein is CATSDLRTGLEGETQYF. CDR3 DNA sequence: TGTGCCACCAGTGATCTGCGGACAGGGTTGGAGGGAGAGACCCAGTACTTC.